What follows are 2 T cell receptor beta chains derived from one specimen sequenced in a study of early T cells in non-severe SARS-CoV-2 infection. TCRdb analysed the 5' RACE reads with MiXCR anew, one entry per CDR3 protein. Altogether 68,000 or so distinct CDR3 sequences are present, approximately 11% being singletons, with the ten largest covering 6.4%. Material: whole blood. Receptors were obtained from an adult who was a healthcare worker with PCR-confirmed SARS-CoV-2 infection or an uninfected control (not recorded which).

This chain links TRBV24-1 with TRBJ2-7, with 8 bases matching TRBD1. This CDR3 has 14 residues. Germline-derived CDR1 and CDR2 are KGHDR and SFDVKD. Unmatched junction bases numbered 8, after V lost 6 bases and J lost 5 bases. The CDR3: CATSPTGEGDEQYF. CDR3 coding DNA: TGTGCCACCAGTCCGACAGGGGAAGGAGACGAGCAGTACTTC.

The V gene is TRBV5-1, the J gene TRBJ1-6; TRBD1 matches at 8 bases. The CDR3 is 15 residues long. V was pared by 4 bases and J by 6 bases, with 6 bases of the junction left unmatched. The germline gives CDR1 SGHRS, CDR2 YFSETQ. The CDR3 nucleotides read TGCGCCAGCAGCCTTCAAGACAGGGGTAATTCACCCCTCCACTTT. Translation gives CASSLQDRGNSPLHF.